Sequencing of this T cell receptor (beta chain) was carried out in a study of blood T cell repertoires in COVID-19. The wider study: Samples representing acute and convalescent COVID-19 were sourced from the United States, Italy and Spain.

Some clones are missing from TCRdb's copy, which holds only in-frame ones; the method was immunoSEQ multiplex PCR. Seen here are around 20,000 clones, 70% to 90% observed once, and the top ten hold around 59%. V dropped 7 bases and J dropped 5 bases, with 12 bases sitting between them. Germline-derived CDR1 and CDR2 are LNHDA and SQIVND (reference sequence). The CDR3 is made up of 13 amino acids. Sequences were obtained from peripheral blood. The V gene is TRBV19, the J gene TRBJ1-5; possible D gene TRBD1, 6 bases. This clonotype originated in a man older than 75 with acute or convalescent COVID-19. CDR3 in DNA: TGTGCCAGTAACCGGGACACCTATCAGCCCCAGCATTTT. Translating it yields CASNRDTYQPQHF.